This is a list of T cell receptor beta chains from one sample in a study of blood T cells in healthy people across ages. Via MiXCR, TCRdb re-called the 5' RACE reads, giving one row per CDR3 protein. The sample lists some 930,000 distinct CDR3 sequences, about 27% occurring once. These same records also appear under a second study, on T cells of mothers and their children.

Material: blood. The receptors originated from a woman aged 40-49 years in good health. The CDR3 runs from the conserved cysteine through the conserved F or W. A D gene is named only where the DNA matches it firmly. Only some rows state a clone size, as once, few, many or a class for expanded clones.

len	d_gene	j_gene	v_gene	abundance	CDR3nt	CDR3aa
13	-	TRBJ2-3	TRBV29-1	-	TGCAGCGTTAGCCCAATGGGGCAAAATACGCAGTATTTT	CSVSPMGQNTQYF
14	-	TRBJ1-2	TRBV7-9	-	TGTGCCAGCAGTCCCGACAGACCTAACTATGGCTACACCTTC	CASSPDRPNYGYTF
14	-	TRBJ1-5	TRBV15	-	TGTGCCACCAGCAGAGATTTGGGGGGTGGGCCCCAGCATTTT	CATSRDLGGGPQHF
12	-	TRBJ1-1	TRBV5-6	-	TGTGCCAGCAGCTTACCCCGGGGCCAAGCTTTCTTT	CASSLPRGQAFF
13	-	TRBJ1-2	TRBV3-1	-	TGTGCCAGCATCCTCACAGAGTCCTATGGCTACACCTTC	CASILTESYGYTF
15	-	TRBJ2-7	TRBV20-1	many	TGCAGTGCTTGGGGCTCTCAGGGAGCTACCTACGAGCAGTACTTC	CSAWGSQGATYEQYF
12	-	TRBJ2-3	TRBV11-2	-	TGTGCCAGCACAGCGGGCGCAGATACGCAGTATTTT	CASTAGADTQYF
15	TRBD1	TRBJ2-7	TRBV12-5	many	TGTGCTAGTGGTTTGGGGACAGGGGCCTCCTACGAGCAGTACTTC	CASGLGTGASYEQYF
13	TRBD1	TRBJ1-4	TRBV5-5	many	TGTGCCAGCAGCGGGACAGTTAATGAAAAACTGTTTTTT	CASSGTVNEKLFF
15	-	TRBJ2-1	TRBV29-1	many	TGCAGCGTTGAAGGGGGCGGACACCAGATCGATGAGCAGTTCTTC	CSVEGGGHQIDEQFF